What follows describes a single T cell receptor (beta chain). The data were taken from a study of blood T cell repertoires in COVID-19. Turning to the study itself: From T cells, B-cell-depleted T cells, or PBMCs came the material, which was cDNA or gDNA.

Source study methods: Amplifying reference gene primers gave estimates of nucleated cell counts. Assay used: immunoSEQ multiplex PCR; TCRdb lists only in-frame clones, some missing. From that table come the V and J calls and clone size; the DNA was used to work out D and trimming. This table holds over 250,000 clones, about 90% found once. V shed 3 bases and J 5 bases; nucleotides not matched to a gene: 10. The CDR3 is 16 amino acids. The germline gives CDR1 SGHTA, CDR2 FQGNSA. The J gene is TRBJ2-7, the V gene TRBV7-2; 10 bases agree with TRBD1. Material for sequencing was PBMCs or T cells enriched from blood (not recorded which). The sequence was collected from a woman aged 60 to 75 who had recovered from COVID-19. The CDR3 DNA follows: TGTGCCAGCAGCTTGGTAGAGACAGGGGGCTTGCACGAGCAGTACTTC. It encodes CASSLVETGGLHEQYF. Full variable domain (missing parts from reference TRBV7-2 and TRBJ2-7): GAGVSQSPSNKVTEKGKDVELRCDPISGHTALYWYRQSLGQGLEFLIYFQGNSAPDKSGLPSDRFSAERTGGSVSTLTIQRTQQEDSAVYLCASSLVETGGLHEQYFGPGTRLTVT.